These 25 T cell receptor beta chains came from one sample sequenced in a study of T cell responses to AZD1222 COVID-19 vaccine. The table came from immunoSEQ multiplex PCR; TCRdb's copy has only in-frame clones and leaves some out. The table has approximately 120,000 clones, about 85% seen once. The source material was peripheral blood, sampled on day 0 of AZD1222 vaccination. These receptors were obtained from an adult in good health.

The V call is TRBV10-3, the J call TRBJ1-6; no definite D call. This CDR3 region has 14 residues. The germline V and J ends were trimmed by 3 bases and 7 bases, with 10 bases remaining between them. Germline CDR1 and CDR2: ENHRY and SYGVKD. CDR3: CAISENLGNSPLHF. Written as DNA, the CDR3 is TGTGCCATCAGTGAAAACTTGGGGAATTCACCCCTCCACTTT.

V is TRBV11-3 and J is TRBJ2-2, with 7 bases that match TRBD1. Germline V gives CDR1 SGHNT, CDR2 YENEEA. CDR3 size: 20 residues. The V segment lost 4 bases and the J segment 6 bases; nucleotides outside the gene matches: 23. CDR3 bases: TGTGCCAGCAGCTACAGGGGTTGGGACAGCGGCCTGCTAGACCCCGGGGAGCTGTTTTTT. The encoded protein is CASSYRGWDSGLLDPGELFF. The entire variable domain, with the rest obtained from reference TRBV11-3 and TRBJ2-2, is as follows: EAGVVQSPRYKIIEKKQPVAFWCNPISGHNTLYWYLQNLGQGPELLIRYENEEAVDDSQLPKDRFSAERLKGVDSTLKIQPAELGDSAVYLCASSYRGWDSGLLDPGELFFGEGSRLTVL.

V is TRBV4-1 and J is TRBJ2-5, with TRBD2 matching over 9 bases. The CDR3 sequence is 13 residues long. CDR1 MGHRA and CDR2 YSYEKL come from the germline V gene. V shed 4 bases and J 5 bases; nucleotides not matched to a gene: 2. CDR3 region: CASSLSGSETQYF. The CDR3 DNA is TGCGCCAGCAGCCTTAGCGGGAGTGAGACCCAGTACTTC.

CDR3 sequence (DNA): TGTGCCAGCAGTTTAGGCCCCCTGGGCAGTTCGATTCAGCCCCAGCATTTT. Protein sequence: CASSLGPLGSSIQPQHF. The chain has TRBV28 and TRBJ1-5; D not certain. Trimming took off 2 bases at V and 6 bases at J, with 20 bases between the two ends. This CDR3 spans 17 amino acids. Germline V CDR1 and CDR2: MDHEN, SYDVKM.

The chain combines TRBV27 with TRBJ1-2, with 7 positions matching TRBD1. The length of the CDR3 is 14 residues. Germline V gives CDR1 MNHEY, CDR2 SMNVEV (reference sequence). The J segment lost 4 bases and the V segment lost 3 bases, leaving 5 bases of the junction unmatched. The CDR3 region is CASSFSRGAYGYTF. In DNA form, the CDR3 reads TGTGCCAGCAGTTTTTCCAGGGGGGCCTATGGCTACACCTTC.

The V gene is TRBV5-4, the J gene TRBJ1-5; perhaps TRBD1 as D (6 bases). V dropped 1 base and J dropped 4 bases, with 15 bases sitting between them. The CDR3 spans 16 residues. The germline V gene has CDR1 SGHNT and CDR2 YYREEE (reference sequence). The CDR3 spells CASSLPGHPRNQPQHF. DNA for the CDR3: TGTGCCAGCAGCTTGCCGGGACACCCTCGGAATCAGCCCCAGCATTTT.

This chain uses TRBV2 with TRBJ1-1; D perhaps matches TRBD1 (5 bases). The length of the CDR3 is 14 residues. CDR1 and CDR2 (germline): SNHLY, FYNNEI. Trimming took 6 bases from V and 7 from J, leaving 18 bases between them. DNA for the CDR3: TGTGCCAGCAGACCCACGGCAGGGAGTCATGAAGCTTTCTTT. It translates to CASRPTAGSHEAFF.

The chain's CDR3 is CASGTSGSGGEQYF. CDR3 DNA sequence: TGTGCCAGCGGAACTAGCGGGAGTGGAGGAGAGCAGTACTTC. The chain uses TRBV19 and TRBJ2-7; 11 positions agree with TRBD2. V gave up 9 bases and J gave up 7 bases; unmatched junction bases: 11. From germline, CDR1 is LNHDA and CDR2 SQIVND (reference sequence). CDR3 length equals 14 residues.

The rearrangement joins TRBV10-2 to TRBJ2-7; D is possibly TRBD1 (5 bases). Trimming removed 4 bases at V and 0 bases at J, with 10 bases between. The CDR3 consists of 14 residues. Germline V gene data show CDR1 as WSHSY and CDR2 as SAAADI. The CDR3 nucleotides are TGCGCCAGCAGTGGCACAGGCCTCTCCTACGAGCAGTACTTC. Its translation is CASSGTGLSYEQYF.

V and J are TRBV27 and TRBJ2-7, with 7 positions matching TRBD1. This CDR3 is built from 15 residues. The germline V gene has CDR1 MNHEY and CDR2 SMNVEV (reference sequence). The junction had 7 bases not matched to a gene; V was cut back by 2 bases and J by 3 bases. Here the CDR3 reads CASSLTPQGFYEQYF. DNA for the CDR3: TGTGCCAGCAGTTTAACCCCACAGGGGTTCTACGAGCAGTACTTC.

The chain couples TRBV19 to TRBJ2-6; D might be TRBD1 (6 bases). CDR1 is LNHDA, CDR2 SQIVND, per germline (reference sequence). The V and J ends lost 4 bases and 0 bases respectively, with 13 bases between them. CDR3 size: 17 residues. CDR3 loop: CASSTTGTNSGANVLTF. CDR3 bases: TGTGCCAGTAGTACGACAGGAACCAACTCTGGGGCCAACGTCCTGACTTTC.

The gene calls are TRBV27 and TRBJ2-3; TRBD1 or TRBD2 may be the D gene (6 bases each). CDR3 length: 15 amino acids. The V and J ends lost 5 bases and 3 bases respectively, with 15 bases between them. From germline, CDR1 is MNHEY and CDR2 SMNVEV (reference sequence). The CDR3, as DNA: TGTGCCAGCAGTCCCAGGGGCCGGGGGACAGATACGCAGTATTTT. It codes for CASSPRGRGTDTQYF.

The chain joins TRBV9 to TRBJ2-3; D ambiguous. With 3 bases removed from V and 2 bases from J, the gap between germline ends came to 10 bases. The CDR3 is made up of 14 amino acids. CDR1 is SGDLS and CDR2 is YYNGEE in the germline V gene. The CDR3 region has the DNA TGTGCCAGCAGCGGAGGTCAAAACACAGATACGCAGTATTTT. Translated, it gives CASSGGQNTDTQYF.

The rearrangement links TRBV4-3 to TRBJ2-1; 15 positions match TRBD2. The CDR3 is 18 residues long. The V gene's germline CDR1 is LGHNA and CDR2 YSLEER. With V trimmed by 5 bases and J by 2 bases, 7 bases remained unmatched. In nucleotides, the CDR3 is TGCGCCAGCAGCTGGGGACTAGCGGGGGGCCGAACCTACAATGAGCAGTTCTTC. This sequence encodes CASSWGLAGGRTYNEQFF.

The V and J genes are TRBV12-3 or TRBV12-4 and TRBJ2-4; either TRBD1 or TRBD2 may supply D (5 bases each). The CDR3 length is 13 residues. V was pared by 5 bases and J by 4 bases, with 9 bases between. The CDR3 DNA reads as TGTGCCAGCAGTCGGGGACGGAAAAACATTCAGTACTTC. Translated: CASSRGRKNIQYF.

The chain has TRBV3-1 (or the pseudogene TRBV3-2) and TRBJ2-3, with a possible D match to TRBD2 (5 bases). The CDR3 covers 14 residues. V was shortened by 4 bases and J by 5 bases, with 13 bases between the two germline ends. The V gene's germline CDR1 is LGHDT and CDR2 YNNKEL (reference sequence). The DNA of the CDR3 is TGTGCCAGCAGCCGGCAGGAGGAGGTAGATACGCAGTATTTT. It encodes CASSRQEEVDTQYF.

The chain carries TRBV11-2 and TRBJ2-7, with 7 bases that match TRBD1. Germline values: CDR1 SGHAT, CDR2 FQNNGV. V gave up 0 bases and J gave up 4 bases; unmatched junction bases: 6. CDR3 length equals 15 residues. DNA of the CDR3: TGTGCCAGCAGCTTAGAAAAGGGGGCTTATTACGAGCAGTACTTC. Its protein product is CASSLEKGAYYEQYF.

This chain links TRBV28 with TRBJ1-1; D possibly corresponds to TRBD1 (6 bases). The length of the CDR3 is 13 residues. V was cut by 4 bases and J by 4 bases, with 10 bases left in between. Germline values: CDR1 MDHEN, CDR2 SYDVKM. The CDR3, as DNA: TGTGCCAGCAGTTCCGAGGGGGTCACTGAAGCTTTCTTT. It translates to CASSSEGVTEAFF. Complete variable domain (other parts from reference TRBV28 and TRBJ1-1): DVKVTQSSRYLVKRTGEKVFLECVQDMDHENMFWYRQDPGLGLRLIYFSYDVKMKEKGDIPEGYSVSREKKERFSLILESASTNQTSMYLCASSSEGVTEAFFGQGTRLTVV.

CDR3 DNA sequence: TGTGCCAGCAGCCCGCGGGGGCGGGGGATCACAGATACGCAGTATTTT. Translating it yields CASSPRGRGITDTQYF. This chain links TRBV9 with TRBJ2-3, with D possibly TRBD2 on 7 matching bases. CDR3 size: 16 residues. V shed 4 bases and J shed 2 bases, with 17 bases lying between them. CDR1 is SGDLS, CDR2 YYNGEE, per germline.

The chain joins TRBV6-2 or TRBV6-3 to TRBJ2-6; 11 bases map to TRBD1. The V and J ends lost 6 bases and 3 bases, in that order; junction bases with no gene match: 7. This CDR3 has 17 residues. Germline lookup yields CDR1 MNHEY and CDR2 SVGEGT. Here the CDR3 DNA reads TGTGCCAGCAGCCTCGGACAGGGGGCGCTTGGGGCCAACGTCCTGACTTTC. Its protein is CASSLGQGALGANVLTF.

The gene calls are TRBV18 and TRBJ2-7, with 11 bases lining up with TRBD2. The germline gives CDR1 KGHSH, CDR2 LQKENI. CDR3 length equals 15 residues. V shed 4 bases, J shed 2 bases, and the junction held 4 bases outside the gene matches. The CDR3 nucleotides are TGTGCCAGCTCACTAGGGACTAGCGGAGCCTACGAGCAGTACTTC. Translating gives CASSLGTSGAYEQYF.

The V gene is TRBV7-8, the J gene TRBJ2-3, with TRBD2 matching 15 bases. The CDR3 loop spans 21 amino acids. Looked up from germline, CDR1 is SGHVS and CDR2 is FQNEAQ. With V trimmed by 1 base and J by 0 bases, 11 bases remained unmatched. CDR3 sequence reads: CASSLEREGTSGGSSTDTQYF. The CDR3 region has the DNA TGTGCCAGCAGCTTAGAAAGGGAAGGGACTAGCGGGGGGTCTAGCACAGATACGCAGTATTTT.

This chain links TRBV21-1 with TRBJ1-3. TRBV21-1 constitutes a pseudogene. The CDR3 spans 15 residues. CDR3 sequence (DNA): TGTGCCAGCGGGCAGTTAAGCCTGGAGGGAAACACCATATATTTT. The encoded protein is CASGQLSLEGNTIYF.

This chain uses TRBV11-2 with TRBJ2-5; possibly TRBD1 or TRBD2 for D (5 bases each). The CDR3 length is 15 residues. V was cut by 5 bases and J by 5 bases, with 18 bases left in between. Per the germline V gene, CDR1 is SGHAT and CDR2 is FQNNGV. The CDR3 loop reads CASSGTTVVGETQYF. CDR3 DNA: TGTGCCAGCAGCGGGACGACTGTGGTAGGGGAGACCCAGTACTTC.

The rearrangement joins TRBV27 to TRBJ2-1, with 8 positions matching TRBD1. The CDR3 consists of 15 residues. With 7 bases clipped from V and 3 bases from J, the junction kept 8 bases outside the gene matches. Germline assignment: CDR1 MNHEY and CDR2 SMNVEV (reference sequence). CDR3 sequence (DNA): TGTGCCAGCACCACCGGGACAGGCGGCTACAATGAGCAGTTCTTC. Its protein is CASTTGTGGYNEQFF.